This TCR beta chain was identified during a study of spatial heterogeneity in lung cancer. Time point defined: sample taken at primary tumor resection. TCRs were sequenced from unsorted whole RNA of tumor, nontumor lung or PBMC. CDR3 length: 16 amino acids. V was shortened by 5 bases and J by 7 bases, with 23 bases between the two germline ends. A unique molecular identifier was attached to every TCR cDNA molecule. TCRdb re-derived calls from the 5' RACE reads in MiXCR, one entry per CDR3 protein. Of 30,000 or so distinct CDR3 sequences in the sample, 8.4% were seen once. This clonotype was seen at least ten times.

The specimen was PBMCs, collected at surgery. The genes are TRBV12-3 or TRBV12-4 and TRBJ1-2, with unresolved D. This receptor was taken from a female donor with early-stage non-small cell lung cancer. The CDR3 loop is CASSNPSGGVVAGYTF. CDR3 DNA: TGTGCCAGCAGTAACCCCTCGGGCGGAGTAGTGGCTGGCTACACCTTC.